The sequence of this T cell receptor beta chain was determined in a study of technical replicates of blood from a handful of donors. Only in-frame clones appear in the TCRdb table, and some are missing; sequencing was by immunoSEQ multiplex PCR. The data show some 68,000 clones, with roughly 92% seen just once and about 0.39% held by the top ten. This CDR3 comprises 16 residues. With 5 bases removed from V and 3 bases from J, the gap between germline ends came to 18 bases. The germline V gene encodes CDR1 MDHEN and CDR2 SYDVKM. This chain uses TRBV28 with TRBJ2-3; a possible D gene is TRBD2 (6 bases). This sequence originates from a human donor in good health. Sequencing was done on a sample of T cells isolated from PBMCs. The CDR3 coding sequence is TGTGCCAGCAGTCCACGCGGATTTGGGAGGACAGATACGCAGTATTTT. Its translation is CASSPRGFGRTDTQYF.